A single sample gave rise to the 12 T cell receptor beta chains below, sequenced in a study of cytomegalovirus exposure and HLA in healthy donors. Use of 60 Vbeta and 13 Jbeta primers characterized the PCR. Profiling relied on immunoSEQ multiplex PCR, and the TCRdb table lists in-frame clones only, not all of them. The sample yields some 160,000 clones, more than 75% seen once. What was sequenced was PBMCs. These receptors all stem from a young man in good health and CMV-seropositive.

CDR3 amino acids: CASSLGLAPYNEQFF. The CDR3 nucleotides are TGTGCCAGCAGCTTAGGACTAGCACCTTACAATGAGCAGTTCTTC. The chain couples TRBV7-9 to TRBJ2-1; 7 bases fit TRBD2. Per the germline V gene, CDR1 is SEHNR and CDR2 is FQNEAQ (reference sequence). The CDR3 totals 15 residues. Trimming at V came to 1 base and at J to 4 bases, leaving 4 bases not matched to a gene.

The chain has TRBV7-2 and TRBJ1-2; 7 nucleotides line up with TRBD1. V gave up 3 bases and J gave up 5 bases; unmatched junction bases: 12. CDR1 SGHTA and CDR2 FQGNSA come from the germline V gene. The CDR3 consists of 16 residues. CDR3 in DNA: TGTGCCAGCAGCTTTAACGAGAGGGGGCGTTTGTATGGCTACACCTTC. It is translated as CASSFNERGRLYGYTF.

The chain employs TRBV27 and TRBJ2-3; possibly TRBD1 for D (5 bases). The CDR3 has 17 residues. Trimming took off 2 bases at V and 0 bases at J, with 15 bases between the two ends. Germline CDR1 and CDR2: MNHEY and SMNVEV (reference sequence). Here the CDR3 DNA reads TGTGCCAGCAGTTTACTGCAGGGATACGCTAGCACAGATACGCAGTATTTT. Its protein product is CASSLLQGYASTDTQYF.

J is TRBJ2-3 and V is TRBV5-1; 9 bases match TRBD2. CDR1 and CDR2 from the germline V gene are SGHRS and YFSETQ. There are 16 residues in the CDR3. Trimming at V came to 3 bases and at J to 0 bases, leaving 5 bases not matched to a gene. The CDR3 region is CASSYLTSGSTDTQYF. The CDR3 coding sequence is TGCGCCAGCAGCTACCTGACTAGCGGAAGCACAGATACGCAGTATTTT. Together with reference TRBV5-1 and TRBJ2-3, the CDR3 gives the full variable domain: KAGVTQTPRYLIKTRGQQVTLSCSPISGHRSVSWYQQTPGQGLQFLFEYFSETQRNKGNFPGRFSGRQFSNSRSEMNVSTLELGDSALYLCASSYLTSGSTDTQYFGPGTRLTVL.

The rearrangement joins TRBV7-2 to TRBJ2-7; 10 nucleotides match TRBD1. The CDR3 runs to 15 residues. Germline V gene data show CDR1 as SGHTA and CDR2 as FQGNSA. V was clipped by 2 bases and J by 2 bases; unmatched bases: 3. The CDR3 nucleotides are TGTGCCAGCAGCTTAAGAGGGACAGGGGCCTACGAGCAGTACGTC. Its protein product is CASSLRGTGAYEQYV.

This clone was detected only once. The chain employs TRBV7-6 and TRBJ2-5, with 7 bases aligning to TRBD2. CDR3 length equals 14 residues. Germline values: CDR1 SGHVS, CDR2 FNYEAQ. V lost 4 bases, J lost 5 bases, and 7 bases stayed unmatched. The CDR3 nucleotides read TGTGCCAGCAGCTCCTCCGGACTAGGGGAGACCCAGTACTTC. The encoded protein is CASSSSGLGETQYF.

This chain joins TRBV6-5 and TRBJ2-3; 8 bases are a match to TRBD2. The CDR3 sequence is 14 residues long. Germline loops: CDR1 MNHEY, CDR2 SVGAGI. V shed 2 bases and J 4 bases; nucleotides not matched to a gene: 2. The CDR3 DNA sequence: TGTGCCAGCAGTTACGGGCGGGAGGCAGATACGCAGTATTTT. Translating it yields CASSYGREADTQYF.

This chain joins TRBV9 and TRBJ1-1; TRBD1 might be the D (5 bases). The CDR3 covers 13 residues. V was pared by 4 bases and J by 11 bases, with 18 bases between. Germline assignment: CDR1 SGDLS and CDR2 YYNGEE. CDR3: CASSPRVAGLAFF. In nucleotides, the CDR3 is TGTGCCAGCAGCCCCAGGGTTGCGGGGTTGGCTTTCTTT.

The chain combines TRBV18 with TRBJ1-4, with D unclear. The CDR3 has 14 amino acids. Between the trimmed V and J ends, which lost 3 bases and 8 bases, there was a span of 13 bases. In germline, CDR1 is KGHSH, CDR2 LQKENI. CDR3 sequence: CASSPQSPSEKLFF. Here the CDR3 DNA reads TGTGCCAGCTCACCTCAGTCTCCCTCCGAAAAACTGTTTTTT.

Only a few counts were recorded for this clone. V gene TRBV2 combines with J gene TRBJ1-5, with 9 bases lining up with TRBD1. V lost 4 bases, J lost 2 bases, and 3 bases stayed unmatched. Germline assignment: CDR1 SNHLY and CDR2 FYNNEI. This CDR3 is 15 amino acids long. This chain's CDR3 is CASSGDRVGNQPQHF. Written as DNA, the CDR3 is TGTGCCAGCAGTGGGGACAGGGTTGGCAATCAGCCCCAGCATTTT.

This clone was observed a few times. The chain combines TRBV6-1 with TRBJ1-2; 8 nucleotides align to TRBD1. In germline, CDR1 is MNHNS, CDR2 SASEGT. This CDR3 spans 14 amino acids. Trimming took 5 bases from V and 3 from J; bases not matched to a gene: 5. CDR3 DNA: TGTGCCAGCAGTCGGGCAGGGGGCTACTATGGCTACACCTTC. It translates to CASSRAGGYYGYTF.

Points on this clone: At one of its ends the junction is not consistent with the germline gene, which may arise from a read error. The rearrangement joins TRBV4-3 to TRBJ1-4; possible D gene TRBD1, 5 bases. CDR1 is LGHNA, CDR2 YSLEER, per germline. The CDR3 is made up of 14 amino acids. As DNA, the CDR3 is TGCGCCAGCAGCCAAGTGGCAGGGTATGAAATACTGTTTTTT. Residues: CASSQVAGYEILFF.